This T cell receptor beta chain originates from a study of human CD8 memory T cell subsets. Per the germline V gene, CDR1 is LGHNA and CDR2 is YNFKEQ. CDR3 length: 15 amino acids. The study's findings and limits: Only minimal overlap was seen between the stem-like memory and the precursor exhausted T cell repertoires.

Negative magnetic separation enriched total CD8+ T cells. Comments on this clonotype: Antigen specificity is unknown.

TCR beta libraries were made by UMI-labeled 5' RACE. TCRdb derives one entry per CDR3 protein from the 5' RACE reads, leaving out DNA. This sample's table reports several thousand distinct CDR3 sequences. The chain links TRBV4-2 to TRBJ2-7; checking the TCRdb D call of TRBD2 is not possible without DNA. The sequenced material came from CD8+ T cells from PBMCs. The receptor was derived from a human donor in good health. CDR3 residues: CASSQDLAGIREQYF.